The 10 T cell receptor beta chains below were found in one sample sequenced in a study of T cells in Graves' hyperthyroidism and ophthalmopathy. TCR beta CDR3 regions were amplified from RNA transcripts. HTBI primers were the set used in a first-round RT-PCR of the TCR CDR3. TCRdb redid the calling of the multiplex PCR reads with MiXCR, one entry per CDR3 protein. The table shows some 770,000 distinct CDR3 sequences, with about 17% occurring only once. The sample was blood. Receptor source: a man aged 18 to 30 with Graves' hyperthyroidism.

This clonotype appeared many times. CDR3 nucleotide sequence: TGTGCCAGCATGGGTTCCTATGGCTACACCTTC. Translated, it gives CASMGSYGYTF. The chain recombines TRBV2 with TRBJ1-2; D remains ambiguous. V was clipped by 7 bases and J by 4 bases, with 7 bases between them. The length of the CDR3 is 11 residues. Looked up from germline, CDR1 is SNHLY and CDR2 is FYNNEI.

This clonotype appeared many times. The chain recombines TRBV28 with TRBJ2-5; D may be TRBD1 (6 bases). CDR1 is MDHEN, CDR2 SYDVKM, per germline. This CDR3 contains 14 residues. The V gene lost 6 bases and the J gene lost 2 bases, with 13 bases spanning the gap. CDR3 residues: CASREQGRQETQYF. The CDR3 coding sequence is TGTGCCAGCAGGGAACAGGGCAGGCAAGAGACCCAGTACTTC.

The CDR3 nucleotides read TGCGCCAGCAGCCAAGAGGGGAGAAGCAATCAGCCCCAGCATTTT. It specifies CASSQEGRSNQPQHF. This sequence joins TRBV4-1 and TRBJ1-5; D unresolved. The V gene's germline CDR1 is MGHRA and CDR2 YSYEKL. This CDR3 spans 15 amino acids. Trimming left V 0 bases short and J 1 base short, with 7 bases between.

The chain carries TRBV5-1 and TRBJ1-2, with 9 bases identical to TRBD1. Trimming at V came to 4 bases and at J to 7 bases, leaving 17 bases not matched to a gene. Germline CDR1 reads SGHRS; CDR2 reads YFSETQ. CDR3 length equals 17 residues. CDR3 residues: CASSPSGTGNFRGGYTF. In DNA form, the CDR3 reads TGCGCCAGCAGCCCGTCCGGGACAGGGAATTTCAGGGGTGGCTACACCTTC.

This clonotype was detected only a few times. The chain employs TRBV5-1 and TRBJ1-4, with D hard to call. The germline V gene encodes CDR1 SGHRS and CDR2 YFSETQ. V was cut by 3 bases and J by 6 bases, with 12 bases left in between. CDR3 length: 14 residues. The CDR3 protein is CASSWRGLDEKLFF. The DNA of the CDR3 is TGCGCCAGCAGCTGGCGAGGGCTCGATGAAAAACTGTTTTTT. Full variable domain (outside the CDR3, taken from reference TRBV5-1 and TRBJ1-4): KAGVTQTPRYLIKTRGQQVTLSCSPISGHRSVSWYQQTPGQGLQFLFEYFSETQRNKGNFPGRFSGRQFSNSRSEMNVSTLELGDSALYLCASSWRGLDEKLFFGSGTQLSVL.

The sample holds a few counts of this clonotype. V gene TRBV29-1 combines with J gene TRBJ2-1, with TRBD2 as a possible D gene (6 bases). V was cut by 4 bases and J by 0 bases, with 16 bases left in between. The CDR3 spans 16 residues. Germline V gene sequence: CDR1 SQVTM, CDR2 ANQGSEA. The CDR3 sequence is CSVVGSVAVSYNEQFF. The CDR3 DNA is TGCAGCGTTGTGGGGTCGGTAGCGGTCTCCTACAATGAGCAGTTCTTC.

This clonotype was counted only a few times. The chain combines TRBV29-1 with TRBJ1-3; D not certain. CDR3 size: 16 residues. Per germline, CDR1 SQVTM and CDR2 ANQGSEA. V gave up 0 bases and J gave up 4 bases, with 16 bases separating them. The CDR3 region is CSVEDADGRPGNTIYF. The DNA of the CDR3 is TGCAGCGTTGAAGATGCGGACGGACGACCAGGAAACACCATATATTTT.

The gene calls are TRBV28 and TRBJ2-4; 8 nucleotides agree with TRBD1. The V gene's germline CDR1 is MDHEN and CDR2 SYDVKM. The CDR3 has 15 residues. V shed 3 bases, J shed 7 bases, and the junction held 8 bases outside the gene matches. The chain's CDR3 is CASSFHQGATNIQYF. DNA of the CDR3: TGTGCCAGCAGTTTCCACCAGGGGGCGACGAACATTCAGTACTTC.

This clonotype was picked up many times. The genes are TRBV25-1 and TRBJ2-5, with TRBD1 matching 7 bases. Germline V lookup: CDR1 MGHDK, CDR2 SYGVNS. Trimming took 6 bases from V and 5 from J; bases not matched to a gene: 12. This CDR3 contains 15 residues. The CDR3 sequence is CASSPTRGGWETQYF. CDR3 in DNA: TGTGCCAGCAGCCCCACCCGAGGGGGCTGGGAGACCCAGTACTTC.

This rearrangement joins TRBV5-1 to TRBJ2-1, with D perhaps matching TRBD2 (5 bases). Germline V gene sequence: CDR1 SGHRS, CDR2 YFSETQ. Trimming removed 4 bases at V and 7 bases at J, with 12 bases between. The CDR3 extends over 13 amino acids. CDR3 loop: CASSHLGLNEQFF. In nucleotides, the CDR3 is TGCGCCAGCAGCCATCTAGGACTTAATGAGCAGTTCTTC.